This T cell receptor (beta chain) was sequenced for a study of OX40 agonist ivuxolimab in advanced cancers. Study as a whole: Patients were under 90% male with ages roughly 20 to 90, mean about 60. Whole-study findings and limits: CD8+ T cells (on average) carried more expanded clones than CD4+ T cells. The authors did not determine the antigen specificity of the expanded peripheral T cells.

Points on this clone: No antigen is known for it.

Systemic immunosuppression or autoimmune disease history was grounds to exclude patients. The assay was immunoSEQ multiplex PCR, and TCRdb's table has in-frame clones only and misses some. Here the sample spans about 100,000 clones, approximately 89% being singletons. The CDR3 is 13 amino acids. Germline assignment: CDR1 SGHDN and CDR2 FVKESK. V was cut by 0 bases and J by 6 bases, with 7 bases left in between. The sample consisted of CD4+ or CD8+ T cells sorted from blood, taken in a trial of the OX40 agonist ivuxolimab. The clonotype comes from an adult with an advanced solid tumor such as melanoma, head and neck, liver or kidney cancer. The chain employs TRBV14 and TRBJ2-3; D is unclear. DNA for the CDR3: TGTGCCAGCAGCCAAGATATCAGGGATACGCAGTATTTT. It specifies CASSQDIRDTQYF.